These T cell receptor beta chains were read from a single sample in a study of beta chain features in type 1 diabetes. Generated by immunoSEQ multiplex PCR, the TCRdb table keeps only in-frame clones and is missing some. The profile shows 95,000 to 150,000 clones, about 16% of them singletons. Material for sequencing was central memory CD4+ T cells from blood. These receptors were collected from a man aged 25-45 years with type 1 diabetes. The conserved cysteine and the conserved F or W are not part of the CDR3 here. Fields, in order: V gene, J gene, CDR3 length, D gene, CDR3 protein. D genes are given only for firm matches.

>TRBV6-5|TRBJ2-7|13|-
ASSYAGGSSYEQY
>TRBV19|TRBJ2-1|13|-
ASSGSVLLYNEQF
>TRBV6-5|TRBJ2-1|12|-
ASSYSTGDNEQF
>TRBV11-3|TRBJ2-5|15|-
ASSLVKGSALLETQY
>TRBV5-1|TRBJ2-3|12|-
ASSPARSTDTQY
>TRBV20-1|TRBJ2-5|9|-
SARGAETQY
>TRBV29-1|TRBJ1-6|16|TRBD1
SVEDRQGAKSYNSPLH
>TRBV7-8|TRBJ2-1|13|-
ASSLQGRYYNEQF
>TRBV4-1|TRBJ2-3|15|-
ASSLSGRAPSTDTQY
>TRBV7-2|TRBJ2-5|10|-
ASSLGQETQY
>TRBV7-9|TRBJ1-2|11|-
ASSLGFDYGYT
>TRBV19|TRBJ2-1|10|-
ASKEGNLEQF
>TRBV11-2|TRBJ2-5|14|TRBD2
ASSSALAGSQETQY
>TRBV7-2|TRBJ1-1|13|-
ASSPGGTVNTEAF
>TRBV6-5|TRBJ1-2|10|-
ASSSTTGGYT
>TRBV6-6|TRBJ1-1|11|-
ASSYAQGQLAF
>TRBV29-1|TRBJ2-5|11|TRBD2
SAGTSGVETQY
>TRBV7-9|TRBJ1-2|11|-
ASSLAQYYGYT
>TRBV27|TRBJ2-5|14|TRBD2
ASSSAWTSVVETQY
>TRBV2|TRBJ1-5|12|-
ASSNTGNRQPQH
>TRBV7-2|TRBJ1-4|12|-
ASSERSTNEKLF
>TRBV11-3|TRBJ2-1|11|-
ASSQQQGNEQF
>TRBV29-1|TRBJ2-7|11|-
SVAGGGFYEQY
>TRBV5-8|TRBJ2-3|13|TRBD1
ASSTGVYSTDTQY
>TRBV29-1|TRBJ1-2|12|TRBD1
SVESRAGGDGYT
>TRBV30|TRBJ1-2|9|-
AWSLNYGYT
>TRBV5-4|TRBJ2-1|13|TRBD2
ASTSRTSGDNEQF
>TRBV7-6|TRBJ2-4|11|TRBD1
ASSSGQGRIQY
>TRBV6-1|TRBJ2-3|11|-
ASIVRLVGTQY
>TRBV7-2|TRBJ1-5|14|-
ASSLVGGYSNQPQH
>TRBV11-3|TRBJ2-3|13|-
ASSLGLWVTDTQY
>TRBV6-5|TRBJ2-3|14|-
ASSYEGFSSTDTQY
>TRBV4-3|TRBJ2-2|14|TRBD2
ASSQLGGGVTGELF
>TRBV10-3|TRBJ2-3|12|TRBD1
AISQTGGTDTQY
>TRBV11-1|TRBJ2-6|14|-
ASSLVSPSGANVLT
>TRBV27|TRBJ2-6|13|-
ASSRLFSGANVLT
>TRBV28|TRBJ2-3|12|-
ASSGVRGTDTQY
>TRBV5-4|TRBJ2-1|13|TRBD1
ASSSADRVLNEQF
>TRBV7-9|TRBJ2-3|13|TRBD1
ASSTHRGPTDTQY
>TRBV5-1|TRBJ2-7|9|-
ASRDYYEQY
>TRBV11-2|TRBJ2-7|15|TRBD2
ASSFTGTSGGSYEQY
>TRBV6-1|TRBJ2-1|13|TRBD1
ASRRTGSSYNEQF
>TRBV4-3|TRBJ2-1|15|TRBD2
ASSQAIAGGHHNEQF
>TRBV9|TRBJ1-2|13|-
ASSVEEGTVWGYT
>TRBV5-1|TRBJ2-3|11|-
ASSVQGTDTQY